This TCR beta chain appears in the sequencing data of a study of PD-L1 blockade in urothelial cancer. Study context: Every 3 weeks, patients received intravenous atezolizumab 1,200 mg, beginning 2014. Prior chemotherapy regimens per patient numbered 0 to 3. T cells were recovered from blood samples at a median of 141,255.

The CDR3 loop spans 12 amino acids. The germline V gene encodes CDR1 SNHLY and CDR2 FYNNEI. The ends were cut back, 3 bases at V and 10 bases at J, with 11 bases in the middle. Generated by immunoSEQ multiplex PCR, the TCRdb table keeps only in-frame clones and is missing some. In the table there are tens of thousands of clones, around 89% of which are singletons. Time point of the sample: pretreatment peripheral blood. V and J are TRBV2 and TRBJ2-3, with TRBD2 as a possible D gene (5 bases). The TCR was taken from a man in his 60s with urothelial cancer. This specimen was PBMCs, taken around atezolizumab (anti-PD-L1) treatment. The CDR3 is CASSETINAQYF. For the CDR3, the DNA is TGTGCCAGCAGTGAGACTATAAATGCGCAGTATTTT.